This record covers a single T cell receptor (beta chain). A J-beta primer mix and a sample-barcoded 5' primer were used in a second PCR of about 7 to 11 cycles. In TCRdb, the 5' RACE reads were re-called with MiXCR into one record per CDR3 protein. The sample includes about 540,000 distinct CDR3 sequences, 20% to 30% seen only once; the top ten take 8.7%. The sample belongs to a study of blood T cells in healthy people across ages. CDR1 is MNHEY, CDR2 SMNVEV, per germline (reference sequence). J gave up 7 bases and V 0 bases, and 4 bases lay outside the gene matches. The CDR3 has 15 residues. These data are also associated with another study on T cells of mothers and their children.

The chain recombines TRBV27 with TRBJ2-2; 8 bases are a match to TRBD1. The sequenced material came from blood. The sequence was obtained from a boy aged 5 to 17 in good health. The CDR3 DNA follows: TGTGCCAGCAGTTTATCGAGGGACAGGTACGGGGAGCTGTTTTTT. It is translated as CASSLSRDRYGELFF.